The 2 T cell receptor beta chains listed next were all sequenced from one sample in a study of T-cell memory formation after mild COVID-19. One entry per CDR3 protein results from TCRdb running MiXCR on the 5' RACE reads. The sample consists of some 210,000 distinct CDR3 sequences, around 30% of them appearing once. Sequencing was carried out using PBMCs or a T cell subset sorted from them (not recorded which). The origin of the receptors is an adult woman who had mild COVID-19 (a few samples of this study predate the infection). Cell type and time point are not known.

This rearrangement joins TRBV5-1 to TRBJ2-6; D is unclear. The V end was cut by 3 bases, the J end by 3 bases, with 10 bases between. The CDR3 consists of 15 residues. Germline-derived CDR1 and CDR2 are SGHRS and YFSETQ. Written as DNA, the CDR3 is TGCGCCAGCAGCTCCGGCATTGGTGGGGCCAACGTCCTGACTTTC. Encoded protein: CASSSGIGGANVLTF. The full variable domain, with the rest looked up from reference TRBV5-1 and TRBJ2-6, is KAGVTQTPRYLIKTRGQQVTLSCSPISGHRSVSWYQQTPGQGLQFLFEYFSETQRNKGNFPGRFSGRQFSNSRSEMNVSTLELGDSALYLCASSSGIGGANVLTFGAGSRLTVL.

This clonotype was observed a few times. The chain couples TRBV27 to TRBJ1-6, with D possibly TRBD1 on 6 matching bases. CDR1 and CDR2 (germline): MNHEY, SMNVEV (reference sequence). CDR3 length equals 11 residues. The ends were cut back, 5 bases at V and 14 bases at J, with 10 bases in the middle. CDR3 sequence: CASSNNRALHF. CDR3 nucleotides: TGTGCCAGCAGTAACAACAGGGCCCTCCACTTT.